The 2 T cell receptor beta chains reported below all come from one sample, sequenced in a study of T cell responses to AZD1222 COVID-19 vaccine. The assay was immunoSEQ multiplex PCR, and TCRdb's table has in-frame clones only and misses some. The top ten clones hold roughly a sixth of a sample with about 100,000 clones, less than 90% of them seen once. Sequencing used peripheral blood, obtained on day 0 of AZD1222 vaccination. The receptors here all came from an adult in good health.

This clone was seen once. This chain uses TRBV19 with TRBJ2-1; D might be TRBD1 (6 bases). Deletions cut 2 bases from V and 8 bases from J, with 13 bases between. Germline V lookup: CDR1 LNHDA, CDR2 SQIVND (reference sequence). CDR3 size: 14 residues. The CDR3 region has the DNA TGTGCCAGTAGTATACGTCAGGGGATCGATGAGCAGTTCTTC. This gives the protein CASSIRQGIDEQFF.

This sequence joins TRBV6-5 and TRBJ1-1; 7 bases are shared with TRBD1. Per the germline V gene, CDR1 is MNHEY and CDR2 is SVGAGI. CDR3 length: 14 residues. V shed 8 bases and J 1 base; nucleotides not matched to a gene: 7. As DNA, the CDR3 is TGTGCCAGCGCCGACAGGACAGGGAACACTGAAGCTTTCTTT. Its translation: CASADRTGNTEAFF.